These T cell receptor beta chains were read from a single sample in a study of blood T cell repertoires in COVID-19. Only in-frame clones appear in the TCRdb table, and some are missing; sequencing was by immunoSEQ multiplex PCR. The sample holds fewer than 350,000 clones; around 85% are singletons and the top ten take roughly 2.5%. The sequencing sample was made of PBMCs or T cells enriched from blood (not recorded which). These receptor sequences come from a woman aged 50 to 60 who had recovered from COVID-19. Each CDR3 is given without its conserved first and last residue.

V	J	CDR3
TRBV7-2	TRBJ2-7	ASSLGAPGQANSYEQY
TRBV5-6	TRBJ2-5	ASSDTLAAGQETQY
TRBV5-4	TRBJ1-1	ASSLQGPFEAF
TRBV6-5	TRBJ2-3	ASRTGGGTQY
TRBV19	TRBJ1-2	ASSIIPGQGRVEGYT
TRBV3-1/TRBV3-2	TRBJ1-2	ASSRGTGYGYT
TRBV27	TRBJ1-6	ASNNHGEVNSPLH
TRBV11-2	TRBJ2-3	ASSLGTSGAEGTDTQY
TRBV7-6	TRBJ1-2	ASSLQTGSYGYT
TRBV19	TRBJ1-2	ASRDPGSSGDYGYT
TRBV19	TRBJ1-5	ASSIGQGVGQPQH
TRBV28	TRBJ1-2	ASSLYQGGYGYT
TRBV5-6	TRBJ1-5	ASSLSTVNQPQH
TRBV5-1	TRBJ1-5	ASSLITVPSNQPQH
TRBV2	TRBJ2-1	ASSVRRTGGNEQF
TRBV7-9	TRBJ1-2	ASSTGITHGYT
TRBV30	TRBJ1-3	AWSVLRVRNTIY
TRBV29-1	TRBJ2-7	SVGHLLEQY
TRBV9	TRBJ1-2	ASSVGTGDGYT
TRBV7-9	TRBJ1-2	ASGKGQGLFYT
TRBV4-1	TRBJ1-6	ASSQDPGRGGTLH
TRBV5-1	TRBJ2-5	ASSLRGIPQETQY
TRBV5-6	TRBJ2-5	ASSLVRLAGRETQY
TRBV7-3	TRBJ1-1	ASSQGPSTEAF
TRBV27	TRBJ1-5	ASSSGGEVMKPQH
TRBV4-2	TRBJ1-6	ASSQVLGGGGTDAYEPLH
TRBV6-5	TRBJ1-1	ASKLTGALNTEAF
TRBV2	TRBJ2-7	ASRRPGLYEQY
TRBV15	TRBJ1-4	ATSRDAGSELF
TRBV6-1	TRBJ1-5	ASSDERGLRARSQH
TRBV7-6	TRBJ2-1	ASSFGRGYNEQF
TRBV6-5	TRBJ1-3	ASTSGTPRGNTIY
TRBV5-1	TRBJ1-3	ASSPDTSGNTIY
TRBV3-1/TRBV3-2	TRBJ2-1	ASSRELYQGEQF
TRBV18	TRBJ1-1	ASSSRLEAPEAF
TRBV15	TRBJ2-7	ATRQGARGEQY
TRBV29-1	TRBJ2-3	SVLYLVGLAGDTQY
TRBV20-1	TRBJ2-2	SASRTPANTGELF
TRBV11-2	TRBJ1-5	ASSLGRMGRGDQPQH
TRBV30	TRBJ2-7	AYIQNAYEQY
TRBV23-1	TRBJ2-7	ASTPGLGQIPYEQY
TRBV2	TRBJ1-1	ASSGTIFNTEAF
TRBV18	TRBJ2-5	ASSPQGQNWYQETQY
TRBV18	TRBJ1-3	ASSRLQEFGNTIY
TRBV28	TRBJ2-5	ASSLDRGQETQY
TRBV7-3	TRBJ2-1	ASSPPWGDEQF
TRBV3-1/TRBV3-2	TRBJ1-5	ASSQEAGYNQPQH
TRBV11-2	TRBJ1-1	ASSWTGTTEAF
TRBV12-3/TRBV12-4	TRBJ2-6	ASSETGANVLT
TRBV6-1	TRBJ2-3	ASSKESRGSADTQY
TRBV19	TRBJ2-1	ASSISAGGVYNEQF
TRBV27	TRBJ1-1	ASSLRGWGTEAF